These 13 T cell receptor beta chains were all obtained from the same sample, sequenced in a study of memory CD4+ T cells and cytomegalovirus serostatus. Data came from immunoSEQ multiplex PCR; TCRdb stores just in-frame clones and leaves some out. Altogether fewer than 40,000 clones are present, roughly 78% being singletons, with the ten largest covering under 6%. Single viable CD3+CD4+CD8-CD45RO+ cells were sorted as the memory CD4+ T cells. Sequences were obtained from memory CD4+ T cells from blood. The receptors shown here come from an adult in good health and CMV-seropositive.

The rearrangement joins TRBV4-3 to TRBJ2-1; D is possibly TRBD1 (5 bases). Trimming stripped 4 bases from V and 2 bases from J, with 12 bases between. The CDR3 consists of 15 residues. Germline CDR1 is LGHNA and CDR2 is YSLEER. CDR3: CASSPRQGPYNEQFF. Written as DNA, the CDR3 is TGCGCCAGCAGCCCCCGGCAGGGTCCCTACAATGAGCAGTTCTTC.

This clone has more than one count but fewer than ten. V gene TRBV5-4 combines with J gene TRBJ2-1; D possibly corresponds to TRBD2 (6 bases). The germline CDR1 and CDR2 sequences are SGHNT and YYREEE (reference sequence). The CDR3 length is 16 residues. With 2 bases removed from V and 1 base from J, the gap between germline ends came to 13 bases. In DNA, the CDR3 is TGTGCCAGCAGCTTTGGGGGGAGCGGTTCCTACAATGAGCAGTTCTTC. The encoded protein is CASSFGGSGSYNEQFF.

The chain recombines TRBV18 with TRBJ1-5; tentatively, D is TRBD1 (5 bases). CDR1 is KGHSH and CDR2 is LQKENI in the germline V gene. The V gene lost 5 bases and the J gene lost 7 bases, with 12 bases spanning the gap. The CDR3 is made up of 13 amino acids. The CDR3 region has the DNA TGTGCCAGCTCATCCGGACAAAGGCAGCCCCAGCATTTT. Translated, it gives CASSSGQRQPQHF.

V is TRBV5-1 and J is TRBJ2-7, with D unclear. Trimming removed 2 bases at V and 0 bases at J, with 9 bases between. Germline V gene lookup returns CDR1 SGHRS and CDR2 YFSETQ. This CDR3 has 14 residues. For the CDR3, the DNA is TGCGCCAGCAGCTTAACCGGGCTCTCCTACGAGCAGTACTTC. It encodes CASSLTGLSYEQYF. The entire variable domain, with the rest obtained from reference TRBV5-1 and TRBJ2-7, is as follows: KAGVTQTPRYLIKTRGQQVTLSCSPISGHRSVSWYQQTPGQGLQFLFEYFSETQRNKGNFPGRFSGRQFSNSRSEMNVSTLELGDSALYLCASSLTGLSYEQYFGPGTRLTVT.

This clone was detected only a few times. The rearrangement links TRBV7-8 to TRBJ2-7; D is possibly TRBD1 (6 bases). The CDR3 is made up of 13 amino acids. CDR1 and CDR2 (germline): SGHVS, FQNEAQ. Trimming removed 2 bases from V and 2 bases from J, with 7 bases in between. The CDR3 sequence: CASSLNRAYEQYF. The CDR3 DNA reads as TGTGCCAGCAGCTTAAACAGGGCCTACGAGCAGTACTTC.

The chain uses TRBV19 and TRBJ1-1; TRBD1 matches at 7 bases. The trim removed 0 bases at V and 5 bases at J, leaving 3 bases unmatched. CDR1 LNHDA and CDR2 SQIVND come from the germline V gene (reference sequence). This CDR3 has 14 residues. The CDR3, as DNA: TGTGCCAGTAGTATAGACAGGGGGAATACTGAAGCTTTCTTT. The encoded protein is CASSIDRGNTEAFF.

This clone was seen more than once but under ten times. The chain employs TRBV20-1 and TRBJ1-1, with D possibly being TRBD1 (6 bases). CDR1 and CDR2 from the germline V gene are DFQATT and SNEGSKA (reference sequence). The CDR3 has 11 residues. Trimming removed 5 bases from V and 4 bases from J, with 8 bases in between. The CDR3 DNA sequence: TGCAGTGCTGGGACAATCACTGAAGCTTTCTTT. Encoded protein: CSAGTITEAFF.

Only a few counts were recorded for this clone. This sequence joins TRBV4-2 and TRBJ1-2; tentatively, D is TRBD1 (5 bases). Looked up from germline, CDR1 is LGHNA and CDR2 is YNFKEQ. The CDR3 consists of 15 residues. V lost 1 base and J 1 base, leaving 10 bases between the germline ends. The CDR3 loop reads CASSQVSTVNYGYTF. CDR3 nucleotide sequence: TGTGCCAGCAGCCAAGTCTCGACAGTTAACTATGGCTACACCTTC.

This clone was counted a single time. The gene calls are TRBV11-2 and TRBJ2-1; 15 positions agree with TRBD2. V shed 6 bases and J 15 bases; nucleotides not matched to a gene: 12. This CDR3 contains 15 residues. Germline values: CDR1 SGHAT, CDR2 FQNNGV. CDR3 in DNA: TGTGCCAGCAGTTTCGGGACTAGCGGGGGGCGCCCGACGTTCTTC. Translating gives CASSFGTSGGRPTFF.

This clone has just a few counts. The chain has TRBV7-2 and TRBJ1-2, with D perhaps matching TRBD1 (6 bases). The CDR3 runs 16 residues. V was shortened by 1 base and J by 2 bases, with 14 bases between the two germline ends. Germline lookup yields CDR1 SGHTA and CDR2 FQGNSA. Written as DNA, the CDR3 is TGTGCCAGCAGCTTAGGCTCCTTTACAGGGAACTATGGCTACACCTTC. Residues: CASSLGSFTGNYGYTF.

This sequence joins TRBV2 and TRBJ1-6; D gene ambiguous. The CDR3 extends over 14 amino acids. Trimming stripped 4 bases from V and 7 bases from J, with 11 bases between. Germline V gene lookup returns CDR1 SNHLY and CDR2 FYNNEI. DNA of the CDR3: TGTGCCAGCAGTGTTCAGACTACCAATTCACCCCTCCACTTT. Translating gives CASSVQTTNSPLHF.

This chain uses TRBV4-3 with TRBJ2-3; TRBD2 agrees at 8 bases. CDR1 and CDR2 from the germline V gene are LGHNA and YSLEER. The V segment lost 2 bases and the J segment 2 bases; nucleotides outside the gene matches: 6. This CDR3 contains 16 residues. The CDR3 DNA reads TGCGCCAGCAGCCAAAGGGCACTAGCGGACACAGATACGCAGTATTTT. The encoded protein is CASSQRALADTDTQYF.

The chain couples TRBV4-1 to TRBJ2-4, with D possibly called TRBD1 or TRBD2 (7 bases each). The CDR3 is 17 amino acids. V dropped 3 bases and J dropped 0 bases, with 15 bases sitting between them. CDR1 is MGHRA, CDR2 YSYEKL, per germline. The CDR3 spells CASSHRGGLLAKNIQYF. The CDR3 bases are TGCGCCAGCAGCCACAGGGGGGGCTTACTAGCCAAAAACATTCAGTACTTC.